The clone carrying this TCR beta chain was detected only a few times. Antigen unknown. This CDR3 has 17 amino acids. The germline V gene has CDR1 SGHRS and CDR2 YFSETQ. J lost 5 bases, V lost 0 bases, and 11 bases had no gene match. The sample comes from a study of identical twins. General study findings and limits: Insertions were reduced in abundant cord blood beta clonotypes but not in memory repertoires.

TCRdb re-analysed the 5' RACE reads in MiXCR, keeping a single row per CDR3 protein. The sample has about 240,000 distinct CDR3 sequences; roughly a tenth are singletons. Material for sequencing was memory T cells sorted from blood. The sequence was collected from a man aged 45-60 years in good health. The V gene is TRBV5-1, the J gene TRBJ2-3, with TRBD2 matching over 8 bases. In DNA, the CDR3 is TGCGCCAGCAGCTTGGCCCCCACGGGGGGGGGGATAGATACGCAGTATTTT. Residues: CASSLAPTGGGIDTQYF.